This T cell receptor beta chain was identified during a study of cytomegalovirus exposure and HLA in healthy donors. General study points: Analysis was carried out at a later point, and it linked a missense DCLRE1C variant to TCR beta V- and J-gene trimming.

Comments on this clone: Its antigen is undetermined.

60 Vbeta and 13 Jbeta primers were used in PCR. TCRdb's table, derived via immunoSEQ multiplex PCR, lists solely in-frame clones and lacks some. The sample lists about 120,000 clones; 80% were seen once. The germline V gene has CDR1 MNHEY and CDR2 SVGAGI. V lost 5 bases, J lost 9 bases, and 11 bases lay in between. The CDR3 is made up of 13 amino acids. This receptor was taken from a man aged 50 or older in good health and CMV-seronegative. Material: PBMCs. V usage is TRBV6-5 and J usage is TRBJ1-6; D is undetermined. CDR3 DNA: TGTGCCAGCAGTGGACCCGGGGTTTCACCCCTCCACTTT. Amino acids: CASSGPGVSPLHF.